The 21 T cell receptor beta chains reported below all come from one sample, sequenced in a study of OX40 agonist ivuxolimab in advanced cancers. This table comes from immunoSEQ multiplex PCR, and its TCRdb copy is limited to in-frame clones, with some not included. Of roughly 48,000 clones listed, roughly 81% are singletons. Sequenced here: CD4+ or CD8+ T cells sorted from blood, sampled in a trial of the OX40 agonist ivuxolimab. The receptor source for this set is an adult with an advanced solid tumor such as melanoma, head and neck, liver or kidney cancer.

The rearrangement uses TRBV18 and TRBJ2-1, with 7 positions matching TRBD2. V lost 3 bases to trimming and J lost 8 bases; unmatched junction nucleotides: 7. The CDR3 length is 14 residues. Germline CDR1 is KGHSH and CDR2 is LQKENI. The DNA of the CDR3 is TGTGCCAGCTCACCGGTACGGGAGGACTATGAGCAGTTCTTC. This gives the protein CASSPVREDYEQFF.

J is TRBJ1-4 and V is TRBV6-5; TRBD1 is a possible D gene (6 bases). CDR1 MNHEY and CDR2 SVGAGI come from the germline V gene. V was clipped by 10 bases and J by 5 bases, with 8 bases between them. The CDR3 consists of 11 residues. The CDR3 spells CATQGNEKLFF. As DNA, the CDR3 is TGTGCCACCCAGGGGAATGAAAAACTGTTTTTT.

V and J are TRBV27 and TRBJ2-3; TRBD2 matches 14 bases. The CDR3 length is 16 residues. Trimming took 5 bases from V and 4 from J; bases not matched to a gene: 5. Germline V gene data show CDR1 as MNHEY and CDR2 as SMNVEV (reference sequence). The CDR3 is CASSPQTSGRADTQYF. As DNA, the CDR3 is TGTGCCAGCAGTCCCCAGACTAGCGGGAGGGCAGATACGCAGTATTTT.

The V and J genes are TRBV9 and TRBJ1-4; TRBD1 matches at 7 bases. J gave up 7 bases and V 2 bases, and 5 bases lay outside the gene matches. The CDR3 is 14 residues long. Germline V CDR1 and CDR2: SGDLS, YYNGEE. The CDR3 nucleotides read TGTGCCAGCAGCGTCGGGACAGAGGGTGAAAAACTGTTTTTT. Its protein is CASSVGTEGEKLFF.

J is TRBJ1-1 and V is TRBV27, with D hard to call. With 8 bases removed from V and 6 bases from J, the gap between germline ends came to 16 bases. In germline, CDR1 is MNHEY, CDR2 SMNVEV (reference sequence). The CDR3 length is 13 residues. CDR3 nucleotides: TGTGCCAGCCAGGAGTGGGTGGGTGCTGAAGCTTTCTTT. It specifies CASQEWVGAEAFF.

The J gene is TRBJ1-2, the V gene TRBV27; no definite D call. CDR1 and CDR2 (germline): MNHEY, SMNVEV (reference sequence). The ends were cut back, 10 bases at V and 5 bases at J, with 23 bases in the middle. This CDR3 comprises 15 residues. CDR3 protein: CANPPGVNHLYGYTF. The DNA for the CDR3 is TGTGCCAACCCACCTGGAGTAAACCACCTTTATGGCTACACCTTC.

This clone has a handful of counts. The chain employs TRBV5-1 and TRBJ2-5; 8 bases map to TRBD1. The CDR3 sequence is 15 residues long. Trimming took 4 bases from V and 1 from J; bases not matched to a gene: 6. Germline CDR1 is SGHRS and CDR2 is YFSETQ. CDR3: CASSQPTGGQETQYF. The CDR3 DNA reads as TGCGCCAGCAGCCAACCCACAGGGGGCCAAGAGACCCAGTACTTC.

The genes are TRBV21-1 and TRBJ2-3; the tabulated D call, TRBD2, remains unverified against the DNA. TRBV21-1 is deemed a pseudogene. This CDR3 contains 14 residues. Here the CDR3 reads CASSPGWGADTQYF. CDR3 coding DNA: TGTGCCAGCAGCCCGGGGTGGGGGGCAGATACGCAGTATTTT.

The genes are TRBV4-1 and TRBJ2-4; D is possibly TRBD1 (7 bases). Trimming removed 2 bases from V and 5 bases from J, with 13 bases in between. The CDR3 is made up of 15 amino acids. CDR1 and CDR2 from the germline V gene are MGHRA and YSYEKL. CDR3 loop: CASSQPRDSENIQYF. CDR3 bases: TGCGCCAGCAGCCAACCGCGGGACAGCGAAAACATTCAGTACTTC.

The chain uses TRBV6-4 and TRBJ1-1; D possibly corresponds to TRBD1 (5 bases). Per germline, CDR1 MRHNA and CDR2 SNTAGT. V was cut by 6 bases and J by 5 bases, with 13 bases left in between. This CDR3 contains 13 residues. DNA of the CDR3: TGTGCCAGCAGCCGGGACCTCTGGACTGAAGCTTTCTTT. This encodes CASSRDLWTEAFF.

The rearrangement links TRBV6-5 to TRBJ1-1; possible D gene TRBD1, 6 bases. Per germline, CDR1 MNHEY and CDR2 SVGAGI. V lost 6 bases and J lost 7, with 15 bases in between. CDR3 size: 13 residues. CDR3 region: CASSRDSRGEAFF. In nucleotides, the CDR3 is TGTGCCAGCAGCAGAGACTCCAGGGGTGAAGCTTTCTTT.

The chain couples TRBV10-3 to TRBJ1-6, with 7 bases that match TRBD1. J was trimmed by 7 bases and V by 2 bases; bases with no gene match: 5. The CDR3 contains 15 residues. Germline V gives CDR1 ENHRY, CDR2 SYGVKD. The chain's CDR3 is CAISERAGGNSPLHF. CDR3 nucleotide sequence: TGTGCCATCAGTGAGCGGGCAGGGGGAAATTCACCCCTCCACTTT.

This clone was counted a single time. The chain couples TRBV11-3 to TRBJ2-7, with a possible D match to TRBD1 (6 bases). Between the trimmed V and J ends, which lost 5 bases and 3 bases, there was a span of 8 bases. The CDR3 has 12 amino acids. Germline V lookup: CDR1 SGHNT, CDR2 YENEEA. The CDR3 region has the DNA TGTGCCAGCAGCCGGGACATCTACGAGCAGTACTTC. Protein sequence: CASSRDIYEQYF.

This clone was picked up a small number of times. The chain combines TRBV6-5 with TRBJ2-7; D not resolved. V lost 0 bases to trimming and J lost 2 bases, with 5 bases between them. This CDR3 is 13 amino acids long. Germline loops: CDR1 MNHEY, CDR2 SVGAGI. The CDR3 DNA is TGTGCCAGCAGTTACTCCGGCCCCTACGAGCAGTACTTC. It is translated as CASSYSGPYEQYF.

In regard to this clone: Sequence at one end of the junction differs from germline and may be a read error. CDR3 DNA: TGTGCTAGCAGCTTAGGGCACAGAGTATCAGCCTCGCGCTCTGGCTACACCTTC. This translates into CASSLGHRVSASRSGYTF. This chain connects TRBV7-7 to TRBJ1-2; D call uncertain. Germline V gene data show CDR1 as SSHAT and CDR2 as FNYEAQ (reference sequence). The CDR3 consists of 18 residues. The complete variable domain, with remaining parts taken from reference TRBV7-7 and TRBJ1-2, reads GAGVSQSPRYKVTKRGQDVTLRCDPISSHATLYWYQQALGQGPEFLTYFNYEAQPDKSGLPSDRFSAERPEGSISTLTIQRTEQRDSAMYRCASSLGHRVSASRSGYTFGSGTRLTVV.

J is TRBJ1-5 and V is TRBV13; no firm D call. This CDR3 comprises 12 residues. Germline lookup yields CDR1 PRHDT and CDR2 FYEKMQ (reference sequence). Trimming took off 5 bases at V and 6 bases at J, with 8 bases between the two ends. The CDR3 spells CASSGTGQPQHF. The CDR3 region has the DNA TGTGCCAGCAGCGGAACGGGTCAGCCCCAGCATTTT.

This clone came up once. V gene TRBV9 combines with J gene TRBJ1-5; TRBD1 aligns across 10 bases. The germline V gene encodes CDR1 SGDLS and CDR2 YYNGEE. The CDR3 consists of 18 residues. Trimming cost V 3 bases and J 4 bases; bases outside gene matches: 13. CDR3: CASSAVEFGQGVNQPQHF. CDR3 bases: TGTGCCAGCAGCGCAGTTGAATTCGGACAGGGGGTAAATCAGCCCCAGCATTTT. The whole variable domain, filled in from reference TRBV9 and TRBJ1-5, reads DSGVTQTPKHLITATGQRVTLRCSPRSGDLSVYWYQQSLDQGLQFLIQYYNGEERAKGNILERFSAQQFPDLHSELNLSSLELGDSALYFCASSAVEFGQGVNQPQHFGDGTRLSIL.

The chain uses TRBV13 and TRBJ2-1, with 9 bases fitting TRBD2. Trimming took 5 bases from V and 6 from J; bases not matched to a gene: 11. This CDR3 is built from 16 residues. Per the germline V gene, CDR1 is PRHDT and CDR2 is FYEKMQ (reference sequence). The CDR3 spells CASSTSSTSGRNEQFF. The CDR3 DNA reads TGTGCCAGCAGCACGAGTTCGACTAGCGGCCGCAATGAGCAGTTCTTC.

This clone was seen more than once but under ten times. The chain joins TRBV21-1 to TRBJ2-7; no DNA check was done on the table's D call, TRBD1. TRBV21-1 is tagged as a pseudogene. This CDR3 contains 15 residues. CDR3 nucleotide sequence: TGTGCCAGCAGCATAGACAGCTTTAAACCCTACGAGCAGTACTTC. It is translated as CASSIDSFKPYEQYF.

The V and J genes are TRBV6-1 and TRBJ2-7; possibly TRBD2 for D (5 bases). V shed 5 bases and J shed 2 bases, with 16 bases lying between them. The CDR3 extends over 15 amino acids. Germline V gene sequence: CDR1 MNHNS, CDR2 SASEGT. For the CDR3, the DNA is TGTGCCAGCAGTCCTGAGATTGGAGGTCCCTACGAGCAGTACTTC. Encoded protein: CASSPEIGGPYEQYF.

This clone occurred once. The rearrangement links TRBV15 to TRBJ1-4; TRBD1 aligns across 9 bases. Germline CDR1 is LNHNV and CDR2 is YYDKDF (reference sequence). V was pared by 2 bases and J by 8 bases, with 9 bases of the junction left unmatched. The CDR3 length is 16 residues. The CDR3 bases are TGTGCCACCAGCAGATTAGAGGGACAGGGCCGAGAAAAACTGTTTTTT. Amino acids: CATSRLEGQGREKLFF.